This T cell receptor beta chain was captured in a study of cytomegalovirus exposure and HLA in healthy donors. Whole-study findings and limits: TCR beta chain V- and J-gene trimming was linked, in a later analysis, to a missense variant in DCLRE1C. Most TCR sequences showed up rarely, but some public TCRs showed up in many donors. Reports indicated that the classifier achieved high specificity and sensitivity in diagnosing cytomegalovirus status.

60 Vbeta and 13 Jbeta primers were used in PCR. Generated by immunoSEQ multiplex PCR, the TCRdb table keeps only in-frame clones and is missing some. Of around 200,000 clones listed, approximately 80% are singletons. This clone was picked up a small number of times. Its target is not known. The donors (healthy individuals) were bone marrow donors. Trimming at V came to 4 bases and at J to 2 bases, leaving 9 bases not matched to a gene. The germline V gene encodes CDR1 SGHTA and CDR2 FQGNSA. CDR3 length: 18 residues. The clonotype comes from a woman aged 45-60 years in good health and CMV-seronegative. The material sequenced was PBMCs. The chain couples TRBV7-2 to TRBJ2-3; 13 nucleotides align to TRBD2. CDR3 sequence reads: CASSSTTGLAGATDTQYF. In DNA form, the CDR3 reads TGTGCCAGCAGCTCTACAACAGGACTAGCGGGGGCCACAGATACGCAGTATTTT.